This T cell receptor (beta chain) was sequenced during a study of prognosis after radiotherapy for stage I lung cancer. Study details: Newly diagnosed primary stage I lung tumors were present in about 15 patients, and oligometastatic NSCLC after surgical resection of the primary tumor was present in several patients. Whereas roughly 11 patients had adenocarcinoma, squamous cell carcinoma was the tumor in several.

V was cut by 2 bases and J by 8 bases, with 9 bases left in between. Germline lookup yields CDR1 MNHEY and CDR2 SVGAGI. The CDR3 length is 12 residues. Findings and caveats of the study: Shannon entropy (measured after stereotactic body radiation therapy) was lower in patients who went on to develop distant metastases. Patients who had metastases reportedly showed TRBV and TRBJ gene usage that varied from that of patients who did not.

This clonotype was observed at least ten times. The antigen is undetermined. Two-round multiplex PCR on genomic DNA was the method by which TCR beta CDR3 was amplified. First-round PCR employed TRBV- and TRBJ-specific primers for each gene. MiXCR was run by TCRdb on the multiplex PCR reads, yielding one entry per CDR3 protein. The data hold around 25,000 distinct CDR3 sequences, with approximately 35% observed a single time. Material: PBMCs, obtained before or after stereotactic body radiation therapy (not recorded which). The genes are TRBV6-5 and TRBJ1-2; D might be TRBD1 (5 bases). This receptor was identified in a donor aged 50 or older with non-small cell lung cancer. CDR3 DNA sequence: TGTGCCAGCAGTTACGGGGGGGAGGGCTACACCTTC. It yields the protein CASSYGGEGYTF.